The entry that follows covers one TCR beta chain sequence. Its target is unknown. This sample is drawn from a study of shared clonotypes between healthy human individuals. Whole-study findings and limits: Among non-shared clonotypes, generation probabilities were lower than among those shared by all four donors.

CDR3 length: 15 residues. V dropped 2 bases and J dropped 4; count of bases not matched to a gene: 4. Germline CDR1 and CDR2: SGDLS and YYNGEE. The protocol was immunoSEQ multiplex PCR, while the TCRdb copy is restricted to in-frame clones and leaves out a portion. In the table there are about 2.5 million clones, roughly 92% of which are singletons. This TCR came from a man between 18 and 29 years old in good health. Some clones in this sample may be carry-over from other donors' samples. Sequenced material: naive CD4+ T cells from PBMCs. Documented subset: CD45RA+ positively selected. This sequence joins TRBV9 and TRBJ2-7; 12 bases fit TRBD1. The CDR3: CASSVGTGGAYEQYF. In nucleotides, the CDR3 is TGTGCCAGCAGCGTTGGGACAGGGGGCGCGTACGAGCAGTACTTC. The full variable domain, rest sourced from reference TRBV9 and TRBJ2-7, is DSGVTQTPKHLITATGQRVTLRCSPRSGDLSVYWYQQSLDQGLQFLIQYYNGEERAKGNILERFSAQQFPDLHSELNLSSLELGDSALYFCASSVGTGGAYEQYFGPGTRLTVT.